This T cell receptor beta chain was identified in a study of shared clonotypes between healthy human individuals. Study observations and caveats: The small donor group covered limited genetic and exposure diversity. All-four-donor shared clonotypes had higher generation probabilities than non-shared clonotypes did.

TCRdb's copy holds only in-frame clones and misses some; the assay was immunoSEQ multiplex PCR. The table lists roughly 2,300,000 clones, roughly 90% of them singletons. The V gene end was trimmed by 5 bases and the J gene end by 7 bases; junction bases not matched to a gene: 7. The CDR3 consists of 14 residues. Per the germline V gene, CDR1 is SGHTA and CDR2 is FQGNSA. In regard to this clone: Its specificity is unknown.

The clonotype was recovered from a man younger than 35 in good health. Some clones in this sample may be carry-over from other donors' samples. The rearrangement joins TRBV7-2 to TRBJ2-2, with TRBD2 identical over 7 bases. Sequenced input: naive CD4+ T cells from PBMCs. Specified subset: CD45RA+ positively selected. CDR3 sequence: CASSPLGGGGELFF. The CDR3 coding sequence is TGTGCCAGCAGCCCCCTTGGGGGGGGCGGGGAGCTGTTTTTT.